Listed here are 6 T cell receptor beta chains from one sample, sequenced in a study of human T cells and chemical hapten exposure. Described time point: patch test 1, 2 weeks after DPC sensitization. As for treatment: therapeutic diphenylcyclopropenone sensitization with weekly scalp DPC. MiXCR was run by TCRdb on the RACE reads, yielding one entry per CDR3 protein. Among 350,000 or so distinct CDR3 sequences listed, under 8% were seen once. The sequenced sample was whole blood, obtained in connection with sensitization to the hapten diphenylcyclopropenone (DPC). These receptors were collected from a woman in her late teens or twenties with alopecia areata. Some clones in this sample may be carry-over from other donors' samples.

The chain couples TRBV10-2 to TRBJ2-4; TRBD2 is a possible D gene (6 bases). V was trimmed by 2 bases and J by 9 bases, leaving 14 bases between them. This CDR3 has 14 residues. CDR1 and CDR2 (germline): WSHSY, SAAADI. The DNA of the CDR3 is TGCGCCAGCAGTGAGGCGGGGAGGCGGACCATTCAGTACTTC. Encoded protein: CASSEAGRRTIQYF.

The genes are TRBV7-6 and TRBJ2-1; D might be TRBD2 (7 bases). V lost 1 base and J 7 bases, leaving 14 bases between the germline ends. Germline CDR1 is SGHVS and CDR2 is FNYEAQ. The CDR3 spans 15 residues. The CDR3 nucleotides are TGTGCCAGCAGCTTAGTGGGGGGGGCCCGGAATGAGCAGTTCTTC. Its protein is CASSLVGGARNEQFF.

Only a few counts were recorded for this clonotype. This chain links TRBV6-5 with TRBJ2-1, with 9 nucleotides matching TRBD1. The CDR3 sequence is 16 residues long. The junction had 9 bases not matched to a gene; V was cut back by 6 bases and J by 3 bases. CDR1 MNHEY and CDR2 SVGAGI come from the germline V gene. The CDR3 is CASSPPGTGSYNEQFF. In DNA form, the CDR3 reads TGTGCCAGCAGCCCGCCCGGGACAGGGAGCTACAATGAGCAGTTCTTC.

The chain employs TRBV7-2 and TRBJ2-5, with 10 bases that match TRBD2. The CDR3 runs to 16 residues. Germline V gene lookup returns CDR1 SGHTA and CDR2 FQGNSA. V dropped 6 bases and J dropped 6; count of bases not matched to a gene: 13. The CDR3 region has the DNA TGTGCCAGCAGTTTATCCGTAGCGGGGGGTTCAAAGACCCAGTACTTC. Its translation is CASSLSVAGGSKTQYF.

With regard to this clonotype: A read error is possible here, since a much larger clone lies one base away. V usage is TRBV12-3 or TRBV12-4 and J usage is TRBJ2-1; 10 bases line up with TRBD1. The CDR3 sequence is 14 residues long. With V trimmed by 2 bases and J by 6 bases, 1 base remained unmatched. CDR3 amino acids: CASSLWTGGNEQFF. The CDR3 DNA reads as TGTGCCAGCAGTTTATGGACAGGGGGCAATGAGCAGTTCTTC.

This clonotype was detected a few times. J is TRBJ1-2 and V is TRBV14; D is undetermined. Germline CDR1 is SGHDN and CDR2 is FVKESK. The CDR3 contains 12 residues. Trimming left V 1 base short and J 13 bases short, with 13 bases between. As DNA, the CDR3 is TGTGCCAGCAGCCAAGGTCCGGACCGATTCACCTTC. It yields the protein CASSQGPDRFTF.